This record concerns one TCR beta chain sequence. Its antigen specificity is not known. No base quality values were provided; no much bigger clone lies one nucleotide off. Graves' hyperthyroidism was defined as stable when no progression to ophthalmopathy occurred over 18 months of follow-up. Hyperthyroidism patients were newly diagnosed, had a disease duration of under 2 months, and were aged 18 to 65 years. Exclusion was applied to patients with uncontrolled infections, other autoimmune diseases, pregnancy or lactation. Diagnoses were based on clinical symptoms, serum thyroxine and TRAb, thyroid ultrasound and orbital computed tomography. PBMCs were isolated from approximately 10 ml of fresh peripheral blood by Ficoll-Paque density gradient centrifugation. Total RNA was extracted using Trizol reagent, and RNA quality was assessed on an Agilent 2100 Bioanalyzer. Amplification of TCR beta CDR3 regions was carried out from RNA transcripts. The TCR CDR3 was subjected to a first round of RT-PCR using the HTBI primer set and the Qiagen OneStep RT-PCR kit. A second multiplex PCR round built the libraries, followed by size selection and purification. Libraries were sequenced paired-end with 100 bp reads on an Illumina HiSeq2000. On the study's bioinformatics: Raw data were processed with SOAPnuke, discarding reads with adapters, uncalled bases, mean Phred below 15, or no exact constant-primer or identifier match. High-quality paired reads were merged with COPE v1.2.5, and unique nucleotide sequences were defined as clonotypes. Clonotypes were aligned to IMGT TRBV, TRBD and TRBJ reference segments using MiTCR v1.1. The analysis was restricted to V-J combinations with a frequency above 0.0001, which together covered 99% to 99.2% of the repertoires. A TCS score was defined as the ratio of F50 (clonal expansion) to E x V (chaos), with BLOSUM62-based TCRdist applied between CDR3 peptides within each V-J. Welch's t-statistics and random forest reduced around 520 V-J features to 13, which were used in a naive Bayes classifier (R e1071). TCRdb reworked the public reads: Q25 trimming with fastp, MiXCR clone assembly, productive beta chains retained. When rows share a CDR3 protein, they turn into one entry using the most common DNA and genes. The V and J calls come from TCRdb's annotation, not from the publication. The sample includes around 520,000 distinct CDR3 sequences, with about 14% observed a single time. The ten largest clones capture roughly 14% of the sample.

The germline V gene gives CDR1 as SQVTM and CDR2 as ANQGSEA. The germline ends are 18 bases apart after V is trimmed by 3 bases and J by 4 bases. The CDR3 measures 15 amino acids from cysteine to phenylalanine. Only the CDR3 region is kept as DNA, spanning 45 bases read in frame from base 1. This specimen belongs to a study of T cells in Graves' hyperthyroidism and ophthalmopathy (dated by TCRdb to about 2019). With regard to the full study: Peripheral blood was collected at initial diagnosis, before any treatment. Prospective prediction of ophthalmopathy was tested in an independent validation cohort of 18 to 20 hyperthyroidism patients and 15 to 17 patients who later progressed to ophthalmopathy. TCR Vbeta CDR3 sequencing of approximately 140 peripheral blood samples (around 45 ophthalmopathy, over 70 hyperthyroidism and around 17 progressor patients) is reported in the paper. In six Graves' hyperthyroidism patients, the study also compared T-cell repertoires from thyroid tissue with T-cell repertoires from blood. The 100 discovery patients were divided at random into training and test sets in a 7:3 ratio. TCR V-J signatures able to tell the groups apart were searched for in a discovery cohort of 100 patients, of whom 43 had Graves' ophthalmopathy and around 57 had stable Graves' hyperthyroidism. Once sampling was done, hyperthyroidism patients were given methimazole at a starting dose of 30 mg daily, whereas ophthalmopathy patients were given high-dose intravenous methylprednisolone. Broad study findings and their caveats: No statistical method was used to fix the sample size in advance, and group allocation was not hidden from the investigators. During validation, the model predicted progression to ophthalmopathy a median of about 5.9 months ahead of onset, with around 71% sensitivity and roughly 75% specificity. A model built on a 13 V-J signature distinguished ophthalmopathy from stable hyperthyroidism, reaching 87.88% sensitivity and around 81% specificity in cross-validation and 80%/75% in testing. Most expanded thyroid clonotypes (frequency above 0.001) were also found in blood, which suggests that blood repertoires may mirror thyroid immune responses.

This TCR derives from a woman aged 40 to 50 with Graves' hyperthyroidism. Sample: blood. The rearrangement combines TRBV29-1 with TRBJ1-1; matching of 5 bases hints at TRBD1 as the D gene. The DNA reads TGCAGCGTTGATAGCCGGGGCGTCCCCGGCACTGAAGCTTTCTTT. This codes for CSVDSRGVPGTEAFF.